The 20 T cell receptor beta chains listed next were all sequenced from one sample in a study of blood T cells in healthy people across ages. A sample-barcoded 5' primer and a J-beta primer mix were used in a second PCR of roughly 6 to 11 cycles. Using its own MiXCR run on the 5' RACE reads, TCRdb lists one record per CDR3 protein. The profile covers approximately 900,000 distinct CDR3 sequences, with about 28% appearing a single time and about a tenth taken by the ten largest. The same data also went into a second study, on T cells of mothers and their children.

Sequencing used blood. Every receptor here comes from a woman aged 40 to 55 in good health.

The chain uses TRBV27 and TRBJ2-1; TRBD1 matches at 9 bases. CDR1 is MNHEY, CDR2 SMNVEV, per germline (reference sequence). Unmatched junction bases numbered 5, after V lost 8 bases and J lost 3 bases. This CDR3 is 14 amino acids long. The DNA for the CDR3 is TGTGCCAGCGGTTGGACAGGGGACTACAATGAGCAGTTCTTC. Amino acid sequence: CASGWTGDYNEQFF.

This clonotype was counted many times. The CDR3: CSARDRTRVREQYF. Here the CDR3 DNA reads TGCAGTGCTAGAGACAGGACTAGAGTGCGCGAGCAGTACTTC. This rearrangement joins TRBV20-1 to TRBJ2-7; 7 bases are shared with TRBD2. The CDR3 runs 14 residues. Germline trimming cut 0 bases from V and 6 bases from J; bases unmatched to any gene: 8. Per germline, CDR1 DFQATT and CDR2 SNEGSKA (reference sequence).

In its sample, this clonotype was seen a few times. This chain uses TRBV7-2 with TRBJ1-1; 7 positions agree with TRBD1. The CDR3 extends over 14 amino acids. In germline, CDR1 is SGHTA, CDR2 FQGNSA. J lost 7 bases, V lost 5 bases, and 10 bases had no gene match. This CDR3 is CASSHSRGKGEAFF. DNA for the CDR3: TGTGCCAGCAGCCACTCCAGGGGGAAGGGTGAAGCTTTCTTT.

V usage is TRBV10-3 and J usage is TRBJ1-1, with TRBD1 identical over 8 bases. The CDR3 contains 13 residues. The V gene's germline CDR1 is ENHRY and CDR2 SYGVKD. V was clipped by 4 bases and J by 6 bases; unmatched bases: 4. CDR3 protein: CAISGGQGAEAFF. The CDR3, as DNA: TGTGCCATCAGTGGAGGACAGGGAGCTGAAGCTTTCTTT.

The chain has TRBV7-9 and TRBJ2-7; 7 nucleotides agree with TRBD1. The germline V gene has CDR1 SEHNR and CDR2 FQNEAQ (reference sequence). The CDR3 sequence is 15 residues long. Trimming removed 1 base from V and 2 bases from J; junction bases left unmatched: 5. CDR3 region: CASSLETGFPYEQYF. The CDR3, as DNA: TGTGCCAGCAGCTTAGAGACAGGGTTCCCCTACGAGCAGTACTTC.

A remark on this clonotype: This may be a read error: a much more frequent sequence differs by one nucleotide. The rearrangement links TRBV12-3 or TRBV12-4 to TRBJ1-4; D gene uncertain. The CDR3 totals 16 residues. The chain's CDR3 is CACSLARHIGAEKLFF. The DNA of the CDR3 is TGTGCCTGCAGTTTAGCACGACATATTGGTGCTGAAAAACTGTTTTTT.

Details on this clonotype: As the CDR3 is not closed by the conserved phenylalanine or tryptophan, this likely results from a read error. The V and J genes are TRBV6-5 and TRBJ1-4, with D maybe TRBD1 (6 bases). V was shortened by 6 bases and J by 4 bases, with 12 bases between the two germline ends. CDR3 length equals 14 residues. CDR1 MNHEY and CDR2 SVGAGI come from the germline V gene. The CDR3 DNA follows: TGTGCCAGCAGCGGGGGGGCCGGTAATGAAAAACTGTTTTGT. Translated, it gives CASSGGAGNEKLFC.

This clonotype was counted at least ten times. The V gene is TRBV25-1, the J gene TRBJ2-3; D remains unclear. The CDR3 runs 10 residues. V shed 4 bases and J shed 5 bases, with 1 base lying between them. CDR1 is MGHDK, CDR2 SYGVNS, per germline. Here the CDR3 DNA reads TGTGCCAGCAGTGGAGATACGCAGTATTTT. Translated, it gives CASSGDTQYF.

This chain links TRBV7-9 with TRBJ1-5, with a weak D call TRBD1 (6 bases). V was clipped by 5 bases and J by 10 bases, with 12 bases between them. The length of the CDR3 is 12 residues. In germline, CDR1 is SEHNR, CDR2 FQNEAQ (reference sequence). Written as DNA, the CDR3 is TGTGCCAGCAGCCGGGACAATCGTCCCCAGCATTTT. This sequence encodes CASSRDNRPQHF.

This clonotype was detected only a few times. The chain links TRBV20-1 to TRBJ2-5; 8 nucleotides align to TRBD1. This CDR3 has 16 amino acids. After removal of 2 bases from V and 1 base from J, the junction contained 9 bases not matched to a gene. Looked up from germline, CDR1 is DFQATT and CDR2 is SNEGSKA (reference sequence). DNA for the CDR3: TGCAGTGCTAGACAGGGACAGGTCATGAGCCAAGAGACCCAGTACTTC. This gives the protein CSARQGQVMSQETQYF.

In the case of this clonotype: With a much larger clone just one base away, this may be a read error. The chain uses TRBV7-2 and TRBJ2-1; D unclear. The V end was cut by 0 bases, the J end by 10 bases, with 13 bases between. The CDR3 loop spans 14 amino acids. Germline CDR1 is SGHTA and CDR2 is FQGNSA. Here the CDR3 reads CASSLATRVFEQFF. CDR3 DNA sequence: TGTGCCAGCAGCTTAGCAACAAGGGTATTCGAGCAGTTCTTC. The whole variable domain, remainder taken from reference TRBV7-2 and TRBJ2-1, is GAGVSQSPSNKVTEKGKDVELRCDPISGHTALYWYRQSLGQGLEFLIYFQGNSAPDKSGLPSDRFSAERTGGSVSTLTIQRTQQEDSAVYLCASSLATRVFEQFFGPGTRLTVL.

The chain links TRBV6-5 to TRBJ2-1, with a possible D match to TRBD1 (6 bases). The V end was cut by 5 bases, the J end by 10 bases, with 15 bases between. Germline CDR1 and CDR2: MNHEY and SVGAGI. The CDR3 consists of 13 residues. The CDR3 nucleotides read TGTGCCAGCAGTACCCCGGACAGTTACGAGCAGTTCTTC. Protein sequence: CASSTPDSYEQFF.

J is TRBJ2-3 and V is TRBV7-2; no clear D. Germline CDR1 SGHTA, CDR2 FQGNSA. This CDR3 has 14 residues. Trimming cost V 1 base and J 6 bases, with 11 bases left between them. CDR3 nucleotide sequence: TGTGCCAGCAGCTTAGAAATCGTAGGCGATACGCAGTATTTT. It is translated as CASSLEIVGDTQYF.

This clonotype came up many times. The rearrangement joins TRBV12-3 or TRBV12-4 to TRBJ2-7, with a tentative D call TRBD1 (5 bases). V was pared by 5 bases and J by 0 bases, with 14 bases between. The CDR3 has 15 amino acids. The CDR3 loop reads CASSRTDISSYEQYF. CDR3 DNA: TGTGCCAGCAGTCGGACGGACATTAGCTCCTACGAGCAGTACTTC.

Note on this clonotype: A much larger clone lies one base from this, so it may be a read error. The rearrangement joins TRBV7-3 to TRBJ2-1, with a tentative D call TRBD2 (5 bases). The CDR3 loop spans 13 amino acids. Germline V CDR1 and CDR2: SGHTA, FQGTGA. V was shortened by 5 bases and J by 9 bases, with 14 bases between the two germline ends. CDR3 nucleotide sequence: TGTGCCAGCAGCCCCCAAGGACGGGGTGAGCAGTTCTTC. Translation gives CASSPQGRGEQFF.

The chain joins TRBV5-1 to TRBJ1-1; D might be TRBD1 (6 bases). Trimming removed 3 bases from V and 2 bases from J, with 11 bases in between. This CDR3 has 14 amino acids. Per the germline V gene, CDR1 is SGHRS and CDR2 is YFSETQ. DNA for the CDR3: TGCGCCAGCAGCTCGGGAGGGGGAAACACTGAAGCTTTCTTT. It specifies CASSSGGGNTEAFF.

This clonotype was detected many times. The J gene is TRBJ2-5, the V gene TRBV20-1; D is unclear. V lost 0 bases, J lost 1 base, and 9 bases lay in between. Germline values: CDR1 DFQATT, CDR2 SNEGSKA (reference sequence). CDR3 length: 14 amino acids. CDR3: CSARDFRSQETQYF. CDR3 DNA sequence: TGCAGTGCTAGAGATTTCAGGAGCCAAGAGACCCAGTACTTC.

The chain has TRBV12-3 or TRBV12-4 and TRBJ2-5, with D uncertain. The ends were cut back, 5 bases at V and 4 bases at J, with 26 bases in the middle. CDR3 length: 18 amino acids. This CDR3 is CASSPPGRISPTTETQYF. The CDR3 nucleotides are TGTGCCAGCAGTCCCCCGGGCAGGATAAGCCCGACGACAGAGACCCAGTACTTC.

There are many counts of this clonotype. The chain uses TRBV7-2 and TRBJ1-2; D is unclear. Germline V gene sequence: CDR1 SGHTA, CDR2 FQGNSA. V lost 5 bases to trimming and J lost 3 bases, with 13 bases between them. The CDR3 runs 14 residues. The CDR3 bases are TGTGCCAGCAGCAATGGCTTGGGATACTATGGCTACACCTTC. Translating it yields CASSNGLGYYGYTF. Based on the CDR3 plus reference TRBV7-2 and TRBJ1-2, the full variable domain is GAGVSQSPSNKVTEKGKDVELRCDPISGHTALYWYRQSLGQGLEFLIYFQGNSAPDKSGLPSDRFSAERTGGSVSTLTIQRTQQEDSAVYLCASSNGLGYYGYTFGSGTRLTVV.

The chain combines TRBV20-1 with TRBJ2-7, with D tentatively TRBD1 or TRBD2 (5 bases each). Germline V CDR1 and CDR2: DFQATT, SNEGSKA (reference sequence). This CDR3 contains 14 residues. The V end lost 2 bases, the J end lost 0 bases, and 11 bases lay between the germline ends. The CDR3 coding sequence is TGCAGTGCTAGAAGCGGTGGGGGCTCCTACGAGCAGTACTTC. This encodes CSARSGGGSYEQYF.